This T cell receptor (beta chain) was identified in a study of blood T cell repertoires in COVID-19. Whole-study context: The United States, Italy and Spain supplied acute and convalescent COVID-19 samples. The analysed material was cDNA or gDNA that came from T cells, B-cell-depleted T cells, or PBMCs.

V was pared by 4 bases and J by 3 bases, with 3 bases of the junction left unmatched. The CDR3 runs to 13 residues. The V gene's germline CDR1 is SGHRS and CDR2 YFSETQ. In the source study's methods: Using reference gene primer amplification, nucleated cell counts were estimated. Sequencing used immunoSEQ multiplex PCR; TCRdb keeps in-frame clones, though not all of them. The V and J calls and clone size are taken from that table; D and trimming were inferred from the DNA. The sample lists roughly 170,000 clones, under 85% occurring once. Material for sequencing was peripheral blood. The sequence came from a human donor in a cohort sampled during active COVID-19. The rearrangement links TRBV5-1 to TRBJ2-5, with 7 positions matching TRBD1. CDR3 bases: TGCGCCAGCAGCCGGGACAGAGAAGAGACCCAGTACTTC. Protein product: CASSRDREETQYF.